This T cell receptor beta chain was identified in a study of blood T cell repertoires in COVID-19. Overall study: PBMCs, B-cell-depleted T cells, or T cells provided the cDNA or gDNA that made up the material.

Original handling: The assay estimated nucleated cells by amplifying reference gene primers. Repertoires were generated with immunoSEQ multiplex PCR, while TCRdb's copy carries only in-frame clones and drops some. The DNA gave D and trimming, while V, J and clone size come from that table. The sample has some 180,000 clones; roughly 84% are singletons. Germline assignment: CDR1 DFQATT and CDR2 SNEGSKA (reference sequence). This CDR3 has 10 amino acids. This clone was observed a handful of times. Material for sequencing was PBMCs or T cells enriched from blood (not recorded which). This clonotype originated in a woman under 40 who had been exposed to COVID-19. The rearrangement joins TRBV20-1 to TRBJ1-1; D is unclear. This CDR3 is CSPMNTEAFF. The DNA for the CDR3 is TGCAGCCCTATGAACACTGAAGCTTTCTTT.